These 21 T cell receptor beta chains originate from one sample sequenced in a study of T cells expressing NK-cell markers. After re-calling the 5' RACE reads, TCRdb lists one entry per CDR3 protein, DNA absent. Its table records hundreds of thousands of distinct CDR3 sequences. The sequenced material came from blood T cells: a sorted CD56 or NKG2C T cell subset, CD4+ or CD8+ T cells, or bulk PBMC T cells (not recorded which). The receptors were gathered from a woman between 18 and 70 years old in good health.

The CDR3 here is CASSPPYLNTGELFF. The chain links TRBV7-3 to TRBJ2-2; TCRdb outputs TRBD1, but without DNA this stays unchecked. The CDR3 is 15 residues long. Germline V gene lookup returns CDR1 SGHTA and CDR2 FQGTGA.

V and J are TRBV12-3 or TRBV12-4 and TRBJ2-1; TCRdb calls TRBD1, which cannot be checked without DNA. The CDR3 is 18 residues long. CDR3 residues: CASSHPEEGGNPGNEQFF.

The V call is TRBV9, the J call TRBJ2-3; checking the TCRdb D call of TRBD2 is not possible without DNA. CDR1 is SGDLS and CDR2 is YYNGEE in the germline V gene. The CDR3 is made up of 17 amino acids. CDR3: CASSVRGHGGPTDTQYF.

The chain links TRBV29-1 to TRBJ2-3; the TCRdb D gene call, TRBD2, has no DNA to confirm it. The length of the CDR3 is 14 residues. CDR1 is SQVTM, CDR2 ANQGSEA, per germline. CDR3: CSAVTSGSADTQYF.

The V gene is TRBV6-5, the J gene TRBJ2-6. Per the germline V gene, CDR1 is MNHEY and CDR2 is SVGAGI. The CDR3 extends over 18 amino acids. The CDR3 is CASSLALTELSGANVLTF.

The chain couples TRBV19 to TRBJ1-5. Germline CDR1 LNHDA, CDR2 SQIVND (reference sequence). The length of the CDR3 is 13 residues. The CDR3 region is CASSISGNQPQHF. Combining the CDR3 with reference TRBV19 and TRBJ1-5 gives the whole variable domain DGGITQSPKYLFRKEGQNVTLSCEQNLNHDAMYWYRQDPGQGLRLIYYSQIVNDFQKGDIAEGYSVSREKKESFPLTVTSAQKNPTAFYLCASSISGNQPQHFGDGTRLSIL.

The chain carries TRBV11-2 and TRBJ2-1; the TCRdb D gene call, TRBD1, has no DNA to confirm it. Germline CDR1 and CDR2: SGHAT and FQNNGV. The CDR3 runs 14 residues. This CDR3 is CASSLAGQYNEQFF.

The chain joins TRBV11-2 to TRBJ2-2. The V gene's germline CDR1 is SGHAT and CDR2 FQNNGV. This CDR3 comprises 13 residues. CDR3 residues: CASSLGGIGELFF.

The genes are TRBV4-3 and TRBJ2-2; as DNA is missing, the TRBD2 call by TCRdb cannot be tested. The CDR3 is 15 amino acids. Looked up from germline, CDR1 is LGHNA and CDR2 is YSLEER. This CDR3 is CASSRSGVNTGELFF.

The chain joins TRBV7-9 to TRBJ2-1; the TRBD1 assignment by TCRdb is unverifiable without DNA. The germline gives CDR1 SEHNR, CDR2 FQNEAQ (reference sequence). This CDR3 has 14 residues. The CDR3 protein is CASSSSRTPDEQFF. The full variable domain, rest sourced from reference TRBV7-9 and TRBJ2-1, is DTGVSQNPRHKITKRGQNVTFRCDPISEHNRLYWYRQTLGQGPEFLTYFQNEAQLEKSRLLSDRFSAERPKGSFSTLEIQRTEQGDSAMYLCASSSSRTPDEQFFGPGTRLTVL.

The J gene is TRBJ2-1, the V gene TRBV6-1; the D call from TCRdb, TRBD1, cannot be confirmed without DNA. The CDR3 is made up of 16 amino acids. Germline loops: CDR1 MNHNS, CDR2 SASEGT. The CDR3 here is CASSLNRDRGVNEQFF.

The gene calls are TRBV12-3 or TRBV12-4 and TRBJ2-2; TCRdb indicates TRBD1, and absent DNA this call remains unverified. The CDR3 extends over 14 amino acids. The CDR3 loop is CASSLGGGGGELFF.

The rearrangement joins TRBV5-6 to TRBJ1-2. From germline, CDR1 is SGHDT and CDR2 YYEEEE. The CDR3 sequence is 13 residues long. CDR3 sequence: CASSLVSGGGYTF.

This sequence joins TRBV2 and TRBJ2-7; the D call of TRBD1 rests on TCRdb alone, since no DNA is present to check it. The germline CDR1 and CDR2 sequences are SNHLY and FYNNEI. This CDR3 comprises 15 residues. This CDR3 is CASSSDRGDRGGQYF.

The V gene is TRBV19, the J gene TRBJ2-2; the D call of TRBD1 rests on TCRdb alone, since no DNA is present to check it. The CDR3 covers 16 residues. CDR1 is LNHDA, CDR2 SQIVND, per germline (reference sequence). The CDR3 here is CASSTQGALDTGELFF.

This chain joins TRBV19 and TRBJ1-1; TCRdb outputs TRBD1, but without DNA this stays unchecked. The CDR3 sequence is 14 residues long. CDR1 and CDR2 (germline): LNHDA, SQIVND (reference sequence). This chain's CDR3 is CASRLTGGVTEAFF.

This sequence joins TRBV5-1 and TRBJ2-5. There are 12 residues in the CDR3. Germline lookup yields CDR1 SGHRS and CDR2 YFSETQ. The CDR3 region is CASSFEVETQYF.

The J gene is TRBJ2-3, the V gene TRBV20-1; TCRdb gives TRBD1 as the D gene, but with no DNA this cannot be confirmed. This CDR3 has 18 residues. CDR1 DFQATT and CDR2 SNEGSKA come from the germline V gene (reference sequence). The CDR3 region is CSARDLTGGSPTRDTQYF.

The J gene is TRBJ2-7, the V gene TRBV27; the D call of TRBD2 rests on TCRdb alone, since no DNA is present to check it. CDR3 size: 13 residues. Germline-derived CDR1 and CDR2 are MNHEY and SMNVEV (reference sequence). The CDR3 loop reads CASRQGLDYEQYF.

The rearrangement links TRBV3-1 to TRBJ1-2; TCRdb names TRBD1, which stays unverified in the absence of DNA. From germline, CDR1 is LGHDT and CDR2 YNNKEL (reference sequence). This CDR3 comprises 13 residues. The CDR3 region is CASSQGTGRGYTF.

V and J are TRBV30 and TRBJ2-1; checking the TCRdb D call of TRBD1 is not possible without DNA. Germline V CDR1 and CDR2: GTSNPN, SVGIG (reference sequence). The CDR3 has 12 residues. CDR3 amino acids: CAWDRGQRGQFF.